The 25 T cell receptor beta chains below come from one sample, sequenced in a study of cytomegalovirus exposure and HLA in healthy donors. This PCR relied on a set of 60 Vbeta primers and 13 Jbeta primers. The method was immunoSEQ multiplex PCR; TCRdb's version includes in-frame clones alone and lacks a portion of them. The sample totals 150,000 or so clones. Sequencing used PBMCs. The receptors come from a woman aged 45-60 years in good health and CMV-seronegative.

The chain employs TRBV18 and TRBJ2-7; D remains unclear. Trimming cost V 4 bases and J 2 bases, with 12 bases left between them. Germline values: CDR1 KGHSH, CDR2 LQKENI. CDR3 length: 14 residues. CDR3 loop: CASSLLQATYEQYF. The CDR3, as DNA: TGTGCCAGCTCACTCCTCCAGGCGACCTACGAGCAGTACTTC.

CDR3 sequence: CASSLGGGVVNEQFF. In DNA form, the CDR3 reads TGTGCCAGCAGCCTGGGCGGGGGGGTGGTAAATGAGCAGTTCTTC. The chain employs TRBV5-6 and TRBJ2-1, with TRBD2 identical over 9 bases. With 4 bases clipped from V and 7 bases from J, the junction kept 9 bases outside the gene matches. The CDR3 extends over 15 amino acids. The V gene's germline CDR1 is SGHDT and CDR2 YYEEEE.

The V and J genes are TRBV15 and TRBJ1-1; D gene ambiguous. This CDR3 is 13 amino acids long. Germline V gene lookup returns CDR1 LNHNV and CDR2 YYDKDF (reference sequence). Between the trimmed V and J ends, which lost 0 bases and 8 bases, there was a span of 10 bases. The CDR3 DNA follows: TGTGCCACCAGCAGAGAGCCGGGAAGGGAAGCTTTCTTT. Its protein is CATSREPGREAFF.

This chain joins TRBV9 and TRBJ1-1; 8 bases match TRBD1. The ends lost 2 bases at V and 0 bases at J; junction bases unmatched: 6. This CDR3 is built from 16 residues. Per germline, CDR1 SGDLS and CDR2 YYNGEE. In DNA form, the CDR3 reads TGTGCCAGCAGCGTTCACTACAGGGGGGTGAACACTGAAGCTTTCTTT. It yields the protein CASSVHYRGVNTEAFF.

The chain employs TRBV4-1 and TRBJ2-5; D may be TRBD1 (5 bases). The assigned J gene may be wrong: the sequence end matches TRBJ2-7 better. The CDR3 runs 16 residues. Germline values: CDR1 MGHRA, CDR2 YSYEKL. The CDR3 region is CASSQDLVGQTYEQYF. As DNA, the CDR3 is TGCGCCAGCAGCCAAGATCTCGTCGGACAAACCTACGAGCAGTACTTC.

The chain couples TRBV5-1 to TRBJ1-2, with TRBD1 matching over 7 bases. J was trimmed by 0 bases and V by 3 bases; bases with no gene match: 5. CDR3 length equals 15 residues. Per the germline V gene, CDR1 is SGHRS and CDR2 is YFSETQ. Here the CDR3 DNA reads TGCGCCAGCAGCTACGGGACAGATACTAACTATGGCTACACCTTC. Translating gives CASSYGTDTNYGYTF.

V usage is TRBV18 and J usage is TRBJ2-7; no clear D. With 0 bases removed from V and 2 bases from J, the gap between germline ends came to 8 bases. From germline, CDR1 is KGHSH and CDR2 LQKENI. The CDR3 totals 14 residues. The CDR3 region has the DNA TGTGCCAGCTCACCACCGAGTGTTCCCTACGAGCAGTACTTC. Encoded protein: CASSPPSVPYEQYF.

CDR3 residues: CASSSDRGWGKLFF. In DNA form, the CDR3 reads TGCGCCAGCAGCTCGGACAGGGGGTGGGGAAAACTGTTTTTT. The chain combines TRBV5-1 with TRBJ1-4; 10 bases are shared with TRBD1. V dropped 3 bases and J dropped 10; count of bases not matched to a gene: 6. Germline CDR1 reads SGHRS; CDR2 reads YFSETQ. The CDR3 extends over 14 amino acids.

V is TRBV27 and J is TRBJ2-7; D possibly corresponds to TRBD1 (7 bases). Trimming pared 3 bases from V and 5 bases from J, leaving 11 bases between. Per the germline V gene, CDR1 is MNHEY and CDR2 is SMNVEV (reference sequence). The CDR3 is 13 amino acids. CDR3 in amino acids: CASSFDREDEQYF. The CDR3 DNA is TGTGCCAGCAGTTTTGACAGGGAGGACGAGCAGTACTTC.

The rearrangement joins TRBV7-9 to TRBJ2-1, with TRBD2 matching 8 bases. Germline CDR1 and CDR2: SEHNR and FQNEAQ (reference sequence). Germline trimming cut 2 bases from V and 5 bases from J; bases unmatched to any gene: 8. The CDR3 is 16 amino acids. The CDR3 DNA reads as TGTGCCAGCAGCTTACCGGCGGGAGGAGCGGACAATGAGCAGTTCTTC. It codes for CASSLPAGGADNEQFF.

The chain is built from TRBV4-3 and TRBJ2-2, with 12 bases lining up with TRBD1. Trimming at V came to 3 bases and at J to 7 bases, leaving 6 bases not matched to a gene. CDR3 size: 16 residues. Germline CDR1 and CDR2: LGHNA and YSLEER. In nucleotides, the CDR3 is TGCGCCAGCAGCCAGCCAGGGACAGGGGGCGGCGGGGAGCTGTTTTTT. As protein: CASSQPGTGGGGELFF.

V gene TRBV4-1 combines with J gene TRBJ2-1, with D unclear. From germline, CDR1 is MGHRA and CDR2 YSYEKL. Trimming shortened V by 4 bases and J by 8 bases, and 9 bases separated the two germline ends. The CDR3 spans 12 residues. This chain's CDR3 is CASSPKRDEQFF. Written as DNA, the CDR3 is TGCGCCAGCAGCCCAAAGCGAGATGAGCAGTTCTTC.

The chain combines TRBV5-1 with TRBJ2-3; 16 bases align to TRBD2. The junction had 2 bases not matched to a gene; V was cut back by 3 bases and J by 4 bases. The CDR3 extends over 16 amino acids. Germline loops: CDR1 SGHRS, CDR2 YFSETQ. CDR3 residues: CASSWGLAGGPDTQYF. CDR3 bases: TGCGCCAGCAGCTGGGGACTAGCGGGAGGGCCAGATACGCAGTATTTT.

As concerns this clone: Other nucleotide sequences in the sample specify the same CDR3. This chain connects TRBV11-3 to TRBJ2-7; tentatively, D is TRBD1 (6 bases). Germline V gene lookup returns CDR1 SGHNT and CDR2 YENEEA. CDR3 length: 13 residues. The V end lost 3 bases, the J end lost 0 bases, and 6 bases lay between the germline ends. The CDR3 coding sequence is TGTGCCAGCAGCTTGGACAGCTCCTACGAGCAGTACTTC. Translating it yields CASSLDSSYEQYF.

The chain couples TRBV4-3 to TRBJ2-5; 7 positions agree with TRBD2. V gave up 0 bases and J gave up 5 bases; unmatched junction bases: 12. The CDR3 consists of 17 residues. Germline loops: CDR1 LGHNA, CDR2 YSLEER. The CDR3 coding sequence is TGCGCCAGCAGCCAAGACTATGAGGGAGGGTCCTGGGAGACCCAGTACTTC. It codes for CASSQDYEGGSWETQYF.

This chain uses TRBV7-3 with TRBJ2-1, with 7 positions matching TRBD1. Germline assignment: CDR1 SGHTA and CDR2 FQGTGA. The CDR3 covers 13 residues. Trimming at V came to 4 bases and at J to 4 bases, leaving 1 base not matched to a gene. The CDR3: CASSSDRYNEQFF. The CDR3 region has the DNA TGTGCCAGCAGCTCGGACAGGTACAATGAGCAGTTCTTC.

Written as DNA, the CDR3 is TGTGCCAGCAGCTTATCCGGACAGGGGAACTATGGCTACACCTTC. It specifies CASSLSGQGNYGYTF. This chain joins TRBV7-2 and TRBJ1-2; 9 bases map to TRBD1. V dropped 2 bases and J dropped 2; count of bases not matched to a gene: 3. This CDR3 spans 15 amino acids. CDR1 and CDR2 (germline): SGHTA, FQGNSA.

V and J are TRBV11-3 and TRBJ1-2; 7 bases fit TRBD1. Looked up from germline, CDR1 is SGHNT and CDR2 is YENEEA. This CDR3 contains 13 residues. The trim removed 3 bases at V and 8 bases at J, leaving 6 bases unmatched. The CDR3 bases are TGTGCCAGCAGCTTGACAGGGAATGGAGGCTACACCTTC. Its translation: CASSLTGNGGYTF.

The V and J genes are TRBV6-5 and TRBJ2-2; tentatively, D is TRBD2 (6 bases). Germline-derived CDR1 and CDR2 are MNHEY and SVGAGI. The germline V and J ends were trimmed by 4 bases and 1 base, with 13 bases remaining between them. The CDR3 loop spans 16 amino acids. The CDR3 DNA is TGTGCCAGCAGTTCTCGGAGGGAACAGAACACCGGGGAGCTGTTTTTT. Translation gives CASSSRREQNTGELFF.

The V and J genes are TRBV6-6 and TRBJ1-2; D perhaps matches TRBD1 (5 bases). Per the germline V gene, CDR1 is MNHNY and CDR2 is SVGAGI (reference sequence). Between the trimmed V and J ends, which lost 5 bases and 8 bases, there was a span of 12 bases. This CDR3 region has 12 residues. The CDR3: CASSPQGDGYTF. The CDR3 coding sequence is TGTGCCAGCAGTCCCCAGGGTGACGGCTACACCTTC.

The chain recombines TRBV19 with TRBJ2-3, with no clear D. The CDR3 spans 13 residues. V was trimmed by 4 bases and J by 4 bases, leaving 9 bases between them. In germline, CDR1 is LNHDA, CDR2 SQIVND (reference sequence). The CDR3 loop reads CASSRSNADTQYF. As DNA, the CDR3 is TGTGCCAGTAGTAGGAGTAATGCAGATACGCAGTATTTT.

The rearrangement uses TRBV18 and TRBJ2-3; 7 bases line up with TRBD1. Trimming at V came to 3 bases and at J to 3 bases, leaving 12 bases not matched to a gene. CDR3 length: 17 amino acids. From germline, CDR1 is KGHSH and CDR2 LQKENI. CDR3 in DNA: TGTGCCAGCTCACCTTCACCGGGACAGCGTTGGACAGATACGCAGTATTTT. Amino acids: CASSPSPGQRWTDTQYF. Together with reference TRBV18 and TRBJ2-3, the CDR3 gives the full variable domain: NAGVMQNPRHLVRRRGQEARLRCSPMKGHSHVYWYRQLPEEGLKFMVYLQKENIIDESGMPKERFSAEFPKEGPSILRIQQVVRGDSAAYFCASSPSPGQRWTDTQYFGPGTRLTVL.

The J gene is TRBJ1-1, the V gene TRBV6-5, with 8 nucleotides matching TRBD1. V gave up 3 bases and J gave up 4 bases; unmatched junction bases: 4. CDR3 length: 14 residues. From germline, CDR1 is MNHEY and CDR2 SVGAGI. DNA of the CDR3: TGTGCCAGCAGTTATTCAGGGGGCGGCACTGAAGCTTTCTTT. Residues: CASSYSGGGTEAFF.

V and J are TRBV6-1 and TRBJ2-7, with a weak D call TRBD2 (5 bases). Germline assignment: CDR1 MNHNS and CDR2 SASEGT. V was pared by 2 bases and J by 0 bases, with 11 bases between. The CDR3 runs to 15 residues. Here the CDR3 DNA reads TGTGCCAGCAGTGAATCAGAGGGCGGCTCCTACGAGCAGTACTTC. Translating it yields CASSESEGGSYEQYF.

V and J are TRBV2 and TRBJ1-5; D is perhaps TRBD1 (5 bases). The germline V and J ends were trimmed by 6 bases and 7 bases, with 13 bases remaining between them. CDR1 and CDR2 from the germline V gene are SNHLY and FYNNEI. CDR3 size: 13 residues. The CDR3 reads CASRATGLQPQHF. CDR3 DNA: TGTGCCAGCAGAGCTACAGGTCTCCAGCCCCAGCATTTT.